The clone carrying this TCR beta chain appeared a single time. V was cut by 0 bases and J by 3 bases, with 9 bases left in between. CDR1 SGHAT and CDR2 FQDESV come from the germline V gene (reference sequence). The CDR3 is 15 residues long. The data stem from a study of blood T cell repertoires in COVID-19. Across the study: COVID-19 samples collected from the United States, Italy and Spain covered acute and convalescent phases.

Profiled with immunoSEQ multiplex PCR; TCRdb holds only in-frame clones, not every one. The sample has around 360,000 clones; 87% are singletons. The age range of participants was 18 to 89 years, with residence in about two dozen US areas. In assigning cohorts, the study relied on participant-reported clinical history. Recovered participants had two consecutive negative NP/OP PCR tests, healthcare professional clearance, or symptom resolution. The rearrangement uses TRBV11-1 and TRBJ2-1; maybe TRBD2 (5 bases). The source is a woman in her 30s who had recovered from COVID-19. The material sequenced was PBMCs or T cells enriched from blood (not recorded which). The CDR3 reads CASSLASGVYNEQFF. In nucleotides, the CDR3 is TGTGCCAGCAGCTTAGCTTCCGGGGTCTACAATGAGCAGTTCTTC.